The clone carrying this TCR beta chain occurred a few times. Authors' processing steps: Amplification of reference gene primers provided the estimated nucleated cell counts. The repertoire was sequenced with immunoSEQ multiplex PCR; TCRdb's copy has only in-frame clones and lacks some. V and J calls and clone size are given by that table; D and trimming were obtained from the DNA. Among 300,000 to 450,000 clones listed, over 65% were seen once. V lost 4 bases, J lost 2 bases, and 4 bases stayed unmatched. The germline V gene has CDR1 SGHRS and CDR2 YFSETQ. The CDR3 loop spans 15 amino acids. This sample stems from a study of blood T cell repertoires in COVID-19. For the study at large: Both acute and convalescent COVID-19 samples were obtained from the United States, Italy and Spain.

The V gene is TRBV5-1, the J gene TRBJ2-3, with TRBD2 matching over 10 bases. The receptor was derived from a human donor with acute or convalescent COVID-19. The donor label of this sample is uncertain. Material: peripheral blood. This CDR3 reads CASSRSGGYTDTQYF. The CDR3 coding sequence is TGCGCCAGCAGCCGTAGCGGGGGGTACACAGATACGCAGTATTTT.